What follows are 8 T cell receptor beta chains derived from one specimen sequenced in a study of T cells after posttransplantation cyclophosphamide. Busulfan-fludarabine conditioning, marrow transplant, and cyclophosphamide on days +3 and +4 were administered. Using immunoSEQ multiplex PCR, the repertoire was profiled, and TCRdb retains in-frame clones only, with some absent. The table shows tens of thousands of clones, with 80% to 90% occurring only once. The source was PBMCs, collected after allogeneic stem cell transplant with posttransplant cyclophosphamide. Every receptor here comes from a female patient aged 30-39 years who received an allogeneic stem cell transplant from an unrelated donor, was CMV-positive, and had no GVHD. Some T cells may have originated in the graft donor.

This sequence joins TRBV5-4 and TRBJ1-6; no firm D call. This CDR3 region has 15 residues. Looked up from germline, CDR1 is SGHNT and CDR2 is YYREEE (reference sequence). Trimming shortened V by 0 bases and J by 0 bases, and 4 bases separated the two germline ends. The DNA for the CDR3 is TGTGCCAGCAGCTTGGACAGCTCCTATAATTCACCCCTCCACTTT. Its protein product is CASSLDSSYNSPLHF.

This clone was recorded once. This sequence joins TRBV30 and TRBJ2-1; tentatively, D is TRBD2 (6 bases). The V end lost 5 bases, the J end lost 7 bases, and 18 bases lay between the germline ends. Germline assignment: CDR1 GTSNPN and CDR2 SVGIG (reference sequence). CDR3 length equals 14 residues. The CDR3 here is CAWESLRGINEQFF. In nucleotides, the CDR3 is TGTGCCTGGGAGTCACTTCGGGGGATAAATGAGCAGTTCTTC.

This clone showed up just once. The genes are TRBV9 and TRBJ1-5; D remains ambiguous. Trimming removed 1 base at V and 5 bases at J, with 10 bases between. This CDR3 has 14 amino acids. The V gene's germline CDR1 is SGDLS and CDR2 YYNGEE. CDR3 bases: TGTGCCAGCAGCGTAAACTCCCGTGATCAGCCCCAGCATTTT. Protein: CASSVNSRDQPQHF. The full variable domain, completed using reference TRBV9 and TRBJ1-5, is DSGVTQTPKHLITATGQRVTLRCSPRSGDLSVYWYQQSLDQGLQFLIQYYNGEERAKGNILERFSAQQFPDLHSELNLSSLELGDSALYFCASSVNSRDQPQHFGDGTRLSIL.

This clone was seen only once. The chain employs TRBV28 and TRBJ2-7; possibly TRBD1 for D (6 bases). The ends were cut back, 4 bases at V and 0 bases at J, with 16 bases in the middle. Germline V CDR1 and CDR2: MDHEN, SYDVKM. The CDR3 covers 16 residues. The CDR3 sequence is CASSYSAGVSSYEQYF. In DNA, the CDR3 is TGTGCCAGCAGTTATAGTGCAGGGGTGAGCTCCTACGAGCAGTACTTC. The full variable domain, rest sourced from reference TRBV28 and TRBJ2-7, is DVKVTQSSRYLVKRTGEKVFLECVQDMDHENMFWYRQDPGLGLRLIYFSYDVKMKEKGDIPEGYSVSREKKERFSLILESASTNQTSMYLCASSYSAGVSSYEQYFGPGTRLTVT.

The J gene is TRBJ1-3, the V gene TRBV18; no reliable D call. The CDR3 extends over 12 amino acids. The V gene's germline CDR1 is KGHSH and CDR2 LQKENI. Trimming removed 0 bases from V and 7 bases from J, with 4 bases in between. The CDR3 region has the DNA TGTGCCAGCTCACCACCGAGCAACACCATATATTTT. Protein product: CASSPPSNTIYF.

V usage is TRBV27 and J usage is TRBJ2-3; TRBD1 might be the D (5 bases). The CDR3 covers 15 residues. Germline V lookup: CDR1 MNHEY, CDR2 SMNVEV (reference sequence). Trimming removed 5 bases from V and 0 bases from J, with 12 bases in between. CDR3 bases: TGTGCCAGCAGTAGTTGGACAACTAGCACAGATACGCAGTATTTT. This encodes CASSSWTTSTDTQYF.

The chain joins TRBV6-1 to TRBJ2-3; D might be TRBD1 (6 bases). CDR1 is MNHNS and CDR2 is SASEGT in the germline V gene. The CDR3 contains 13 residues. V gave up 6 bases and J gave up 3 bases, with 10 bases separating them. The CDR3 protein is CASSFQGTDTQYF. CDR3 DNA: TGTGCCAGCAGCTTTCAGGGGACAGATACGCAGTATTTT.

As DNA, the CDR3 is TGTGCCAGCAGTTGGACTTTGGACTACGAGCAGTACTTC. This gives the protein CASSWTLDYEQYF. V usage is TRBV27 and J usage is TRBJ2-7; the D gene is possibly TRBD2 (5 bases). The CDR3 sequence is 13 residues long. Germline V gene sequence: CDR1 MNHEY, CDR2 SMNVEV (reference sequence). V was clipped by 4 bases and J by 3 bases, with 10 bases between them.